Listed below are T cell receptor beta chains from one sample, sequenced in a study of OX40 agonist ivuxolimab in advanced cancers. Sequencing was performed with immunoSEQ multiplex PCR; in TCRdb, only in-frame clones are kept and a portion is missing. This table has more than 50,000 clones, more than 80% appearing once. The sample was CD4+ or CD8+ T cells sorted from blood, taken in a trial of the OX40 agonist ivuxolimab. The receptor set was obtained from an adult with an advanced solid tumor such as melanoma, head and neck, liver or kidney cancer. CDR3s include the opening cysteine and the closing phenylalanine or tryptophan. A D gene is named only where the DNA matches it firmly. Rows give clone size only sometimes, using once, few, many, or a class for an expanded clone.

J gene | V gene | clone size | D gene | CDR3 protein | CDR3 DNA
TRBJ2-4 | TRBV29-1 | NA | NA | CSVEPGEGSAKNIQYF | TGCAGCGTCGAGCCAGGGGAGGGCTCGGCCAAAAACATTCAGTACTTC
TRBJ1-1 | TRBV11-2 | NA | NA | CASSLLMNTEAFF | TGTGCCAGCAGCCTTCTCATGAACACTGAAGCTTTCTTT
TRBJ2-1 | TRBV11-2 | NA | NA | CASSLLGNEQFF | TGTGCCAGCAGCCTCCTGGGGAATGAGCAGTTCTTC
TRBJ2-1 | TRBV10-1 | NA | NA | CASSDSDPLGEQFF | TGCGCCAGCAGTGATTCGGACCCATTAGGTGAGCAGTTCTTC
TRBJ2-2 | TRBV6-1 | NA | TRBD2 | CASLLAGVNTGELFF | TGTGCCAGTTTACTAGCGGGGGTTAACACCGGGGAGCTGTTTTTT
TRBJ1-5 | TRBV19 | NA | NA | CASSIVWGAHQPQHF | TGTGCCAGTAGTATAGTATGGGGGGCACATCAGCCCCAGCATTTT
TRBJ2-7 | TRBV2 | NA | NA | CASSEWYSPHEQYF | TGTGCCAGCAGTGAATGGTACAGCCCCCACGAGCAGTACTTC
TRBJ2-5 | TRBV10-3 | NA | TRBD1 | CAIRTTRPGQDQETQYF | TGTGCCATCAGAACCACCAGACCGGGACAGGACCAAGAGACCCAGTACTTC
TRBJ1-1 | TRBV5-1 | NA | NA | CASNPLPQGTEAFF | TGCGCCAGCAACCCCCTCCCCCAGGGGACTGAAGCTTTCTTT
TRBJ2-2 | TRBV27 | NA | TRBD2 | CASSWGLAGAGELFF | TGTGCCAGCAGTTGGGGACTAGCGGGGGCCGGGGAGCTGTTTTTT
TRBJ2-5 | TRBV12-5 | NA | TRBD1 | CASGFGQGNGETQYF | TGTGCTAGTGGTTTCGGACAGGGTAATGGGGAGACCCAGTACTTC
TRBJ2-3 | TRBV29-1 | NA | NA | CSVELGGTDTQYF | TGCAGCGTTGAGTTGGGAGGCACAGATACGCAGTATTTT
TRBJ2-2 | TRBV5-6 | NA | NA | CASSFYRGPQGELFF | TGTGCCAGCAGTTTCTACCGGGGCCCTCAGGGGGAGCTGTTTTTT
TRBJ2-1 | TRBV12-5 | few | NA | CASGLRAGYNEQFF | TGTGCTAGTGGTCTCCGGGCGGGGTACAATGAGCAGTTCTTC
TRBJ1-2 | TRBV5-4 | few | NA | CASSSGGGYYGYTF | TGTGCCAGCAGCTCTGGAGGAGGGTACTATGGCTACACCTTC
TRBJ1-4 | TRBV2 | NA | NA | CASSESPANEKLFF | TGTGCCAGCAGTGAAAGTCCAGCCAATGAAAAACTGTTTTTT
TRBJ2-7 | TRBV5-6 | NA | NA | CASSLVAGTHEQYF | TGTGCCAGCAGCTTGGTCGCAGGTACCCACGAGCAGTACTTC
TRBJ1-5 | TRBV5-1 | NA | NA | CASSDGTGQPQHF | TGCGCCAGCAGCGACGGGACGGGACAGCCCCAGCATTTT
TRBJ2-7 | TRBV29-1 | NA | NA | CSANTQGRNYEQYF | TGCAGCGCCAACACACAGGGTCGGAACTACGAGCAGTACTTC
TRBJ1-4 | TRBV6-6 | NA | TRBD1 | CASSGQGYNEKLFF | TGTGCCAGCAGCGGACAGGGGTATAATGAAAAACTGTTTTTT
TRBJ2-5 | TRBV18 | NA | TRBD2 | CASSPTTTSGIQYF | TGTGCCAGCTCACCTACAACCACTAGCGGGATCCAGTACTTC
TRBJ1-5 | TRBV4-1 | NA | TRBD1 | CASSQLTGLSNQPQHF | TGCGCCAGCAGCCAACTGACAGGGTTAAGCAATCAGCCCCAGCATTTT
TRBJ1-2 | TRBV9 | NA | NA | CASSAGRGYTF | TGTGCCAGCAGCGCGGGGCGAGGCTACACCTTC
TRBJ2-3 | TRBV6-6 | NA | NA | CASSLRTSRSADTQYF | TGTGCCAGCAGTCTTAGGACCAGTCGGTCGGCAGATACGCAGTATTTT
TRBJ1-5 | TRBV6-5 | NA | NA | CAGGGPNQPQHF | TGTGCGGGGGGGGGCCCTAATCAGCCCCAGCATTTT
TRBJ2-7 | TRBV6-6 | NA | NA | CASSSGTDVSYEQYF | TGTGCCAGCAGCTCCGGGACTGACGTCTCCTACGAGCAGTACTTC
TRBJ1-4 | TRBV10-1 | NA | TRBD1 | CASSETTGGEANEKLFF | TGCGCCAGCAGTGAGACTACAGGGGGCGAAGCTAATGAAAAACTGTTTTTT
TRBJ2-7 | TRBV5-6 | NA | NA | CASSKPTGSSYEQYF | TGTGCCAGCAGCAAACCTACAGGAAGCTCCTACGAGCAGTACTTC
TRBJ1-1 | TRBV5-6 | NA | TRBD1 | CASSLTGGEYAFF | TGTGCCAGCAGCTTGACAGGGGGCGAGTATGCCTTCTTT
TRBJ1-2 | TRBV5-6 | NA | TRBD1 | CASSLGPGQGDYGYTF | TGTGCCAGCAGCTTGGGTCCGGGACAGGGGGACTATGGCTACACCTTC
TRBJ2-5 | TRBV5-4 | NA | NA | CASSPVQGPPETQYF | TGTGCCAGCAGCCCCGTCCAGGGGCCCCCCGAGACCCAGTACTTC
TRBJ2-3 | TRBV7-2 | few | TRBD2 | CASSLEAGGFTDTQYF | TGTGCCAGCAGCTTAGAGGCGGGGGGTTTCACAGATACGCAGTATTTT